One sample yielded the 27 T cell receptor beta chains listed below, sequenced in a study of response to subunit inactivated influenza vaccine. MiXCR was run by TCRdb on the RT-PCR reads, yielding one entry per CDR3 protein. The profile covers about 540,000 distinct CDR3 sequences, with under 30% appearing a single time and 2.5% to 3.5% taken by the ten largest. This sample also belongs to another study, concerning T cells expressing NK-cell markers. This second report adds: 5'RACE template switching with UMIs produced the TCR beta cDNA.

Sequenced here: CD4+ T cells sorted from PBMCs, sampled 11 to 12 days after vaccination. The origin of the receptors is a middle-aged man who received an inactivated influenza vaccine.

A few counts support this clonotype. This chain uses TRBV18 with TRBJ1-2, with D perhaps matching TRBD1 (6 bases). Germline V gene data show CDR1 as KGHSH and CDR2 as LQKENI. The V end was cut by 6 bases, the J end by 5 bases, with 16 bases between. This CDR3 has 14 amino acids. CDR3 in DNA: TGTGCCAGCTCCCTCAAGGGACACGGTTATGGCTACACCTTC. Its protein product is CASSLKGHGYGYTF.

The V gene is TRBV6-5, the J gene TRBJ2-5; 14 bases map to TRBD2. J lost 5 bases, V lost 2 bases, and 4 bases had no gene match. Per germline, CDR1 MNHEY and CDR2 SVGAGI. This CDR3 comprises 16 residues. DNA of the CDR3: TGTGCCAGCAGTTACCCGGGACTAGCGGGAGTCGAGACCCAGTACTTC. Amino acids: CASSYPGLAGVETQYF.

This clonotype was counted a few times. V is TRBV7-2 and J is TRBJ1-2; no definite D call. The germline gives CDR1 SGHTA, CDR2 FQGNSA. Trimming removed 5 bases from V and 2 bases from J, with 12 bases in between. The CDR3 length is 14 residues. The CDR3 is CASSPASSNYGYTF. The CDR3 DNA is TGTGCCAGCAGCCCGGCGAGCTCGAACTATGGCTACACCTTC.

The rearrangement uses TRBV20-1 and TRBJ2-1, with D possibly being TRBD2 (5 bases). Germline V CDR1 and CDR2: DFQATT, SNEGSKA (reference sequence). CDR3 size: 10 residues. Between the trimmed V and J ends, which lost 5 bases and 9 bases, there was a span of 8 bases. The CDR3 region has the DNA TGCAGTGCTTGGAGGATTGAGCAGTTCTTC. Protein: CSAWRIEQFF.

In its sample, this clonotype was seen once. The gene calls are TRBV20-1 and TRBJ2-7; 7 bases fit TRBD2. From germline, CDR1 is DFQATT and CDR2 SNEGSKA (reference sequence). This CDR3 spans 13 amino acids. With V trimmed by 5 bases and J by 4 bases, 8 bases remained unmatched. The CDR3 sequence is CSASSGGGYEQYF. DNA of the CDR3: TGCAGTGCTTCTTCCGGGGGAGGGTACGAGCAGTACTTC.

This chain joins TRBV5-1 and TRBJ2-1; D unclear. Trimming pared 5 bases from V and 2 bases from J, leaving 11 bases between. There are 14 residues in the CDR3. Germline loops: CDR1 SGHRS, CDR2 YFSETQ. CDR3 residues: CASRVPGAYNEQFF. The CDR3 bases are TGCGCCAGCAGGGTACCCGGAGCCTACAATGAGCAGTTCTTC.

There are many counts of this clonotype. The chain recombines TRBV29-1 with TRBJ2-1, with 8 bases lining up with TRBD2. CDR1 and CDR2 (germline): SQVTM, ANQGSEA. The CDR3 extends over 18 amino acids. With V trimmed by 5 bases and J by 4 bases, 19 bases remained unmatched. The CDR3 region is CSVPRPDSRGGRYNEQFF. The CDR3 coding sequence is TGCAGCGTTCCCCGGCCGGATTCTCGCGGGGGGCGGTACAATGAGCAGTTCTTC.

The rearrangement joins TRBV19 to TRBJ1-5; 7 bases line up with TRBD1. The germline V gene has CDR1 LNHDA and CDR2 SQIVND (reference sequence). Trimming removed 7 bases from V and 5 bases from J; junction bases left unmatched: 5. The CDR3 has 13 residues. The CDR3 bases are TGTGCCAGTAAAGACAGGGTCGATCAGCCCCAGCATTTT. This gives the protein CASKDRVDQPQHF.

This clonotype was counted a few times. The chain links TRBV7-2 to TRBJ2-3; 7 nucleotides line up with TRBD1. Per the germline V gene, CDR1 is SGHTA and CDR2 is FQGNSA. CDR3 length: 14 residues. With 6 bases clipped from V and 4 bases from J, the junction kept 7 bases outside the gene matches. CDR3: CASRRGQPSDTQYF. CDR3 nucleotide sequence: TGTGCCAGCAGAAGGGGACAGCCTTCAGATACGCAGTATTTT.

The CDR3 loop is CASSLSRLAGPETQYF. CDR3 DNA: TGTGCCAGCAGCTTATCTAGGCTAGCGGGACCGGAGACCCAGTACTTC. The V call is TRBV7-9, the J call TRBJ2-5; 9 bases match TRBD2. With V trimmed by 2 bases and J by 5 bases, 9 bases remained unmatched. Per the germline V gene, CDR1 is SEHNR and CDR2 is FQNEAQ (reference sequence). The CDR3 is 16 residues long.

This clonotype was recorded at least ten times. V usage is TRBV12-3 or TRBV12-4 and J usage is TRBJ1-4; no definite D call. V was cut by 3 bases and J by 8 bases, with 10 bases left in between. This CDR3 has 13 residues. The CDR3 here is CASSFGNREKLFF. The DNA for the CDR3 is TGTGCCAGCAGTTTTGGGAATAGGGAAAAACTGTTTTTT.

This clonotype has only a few counts. This sequence joins TRBV4-2 and TRBJ2-3, with a tentative D call TRBD2 (6 bases). Trimming removed 1 base at V and 4 bases at J, with 15 bases between. CDR1 LGHNA and CDR2 YNFKEQ come from the germline V gene. The CDR3 sequence is 16 residues long. This chain's CDR3 is CASSQGGAGGADTQYF. In nucleotides, the CDR3 is TGTGCCAGCAGCCAAGGGGGAGCGGGCGGGGCAGATACGCAGTATTTT.

The chain's CDR3 is CASSVLGTASTDTQYF. CDR3 nucleotide sequence: TGTGCCAGTAGTGTACTAGGGACAGCGTCCACAGATACGCAGTATTTT. The V call is TRBV19, the J call TRBJ2-3; 7 bases are shared with TRBD1. CDR1 is LNHDA and CDR2 is SQIVND in the germline V gene (reference sequence). CDR3 length: 16 amino acids. V shed 5 bases and J 2 bases; nucleotides not matched to a gene: 10.

This clonotype was counted between two and nine times. The chain combines TRBV7-2 with TRBJ2-7, with TRBD2 matching 7 bases. V lost 5 bases to trimming and J lost 2 bases; unmatched junction nucleotides: 9. This CDR3 is 15 amino acids long. Germline-derived CDR1 and CDR2 are SGHTA and FQGNSA. Here the CDR3 reads CASSAGVANPYEQYF. CDR3 coding DNA: TGTGCCAGCAGCGCGGGGGTAGCAAACCCCTACGAGCAGTACTTC.

The chain recombines TRBV5-5 with TRBJ2-7, with 8 bases lining up with TRBD2. Per the germline V gene, CDR1 is SGHKS and CDR2 is YYEKEE (reference sequence). Trimming took 4 bases from V and 3 from J; bases not matched to a gene: 9. CDR3 length: 15 amino acids. The CDR3 reads CASSRFSGDIYEQYF. CDR3 bases: TGTGCCAGCAGCCGCTTTAGCGGGGATATCTACGAGCAGTACTTC.

This clonotype was seen more than once but under ten times. V is TRBV6-2 or TRBV6-3 and J is TRBJ2-1, with TRBD1 identical over 8 bases. This CDR3 is 14 amino acids long. Looked up from germline, CDR1 is MNHEY and CDR2 is SVGEGT. Losses at the gene ends were 6 bases for V and 8 bases for J; bases not matched to a gene: 9. DNA of the CDR3: TGTGCCAGCAGAAGGACAGGGCGCGGGGATGAGCAGTTCTTC. Translating it yields CASRRTGRGDEQFF.

The V gene is TRBV20-1, the J gene TRBJ2-7; TRBD2 might be the D (5 bases). The germline gives CDR1 DFQATT, CDR2 SNEGSKA (reference sequence). This CDR3 is 13 amino acids long. Deletions cut 4 bases from V and 5 bases from J, with 15 bases between. The CDR3 reads CSATVWESHEQYF. CDR3 in DNA: TGCAGTGCTACTGTTTGGGAGTCCCACGAGCAGTACTTC.

In its sample, this clonotype was seen a few times. The chain couples TRBV9 to TRBJ2-1; 12 bases match TRBD2. Unmatched junction bases numbered 5, after V lost 3 bases and J lost 10 bases. The CDR3 spans 14 residues. Looked up from germline, CDR1 is SGDLS and CDR2 is YYNGEE. The CDR3 is CASSGGLAGNEQFF. The CDR3, as DNA: TGTGCCAGCAGCGGCGGACTAGCGGGAAACGAGCAGTTCTTC.

This clonotype came up a few times. The chain links TRBV25-1 to TRBJ2-3; D might be TRBD1 (6 bases). With 7 bases removed from V and 8 bases from J, the gap between germline ends came to 13 bases. The germline V gene encodes CDR1 MGHDK and CDR2 SYGVNS. This CDR3 is built from 12 residues. This CDR3 reads CASKQGPGTQYF. The CDR3 DNA reads as TGTGCCAGCAAACAGGGTCCTGGTACGCAGTATTTT. Full variable domain (outside the CDR3, taken from reference TRBV25-1 and TRBJ2-3): EADIYQTPRYLVIGTGKKITLECSQTMGHDKMYWYQQDPGMELHLIHYSYGVNSTEKGDLSSESTVSRIRTEHFPLTLESARPSHTSQYLCASKQGPGTQYFGPGTRLTVL.

V gene TRBV28 combines with J gene TRBJ1-2; 8 bases align to TRBD1. CDR3 length: 18 amino acids. The germline V gene has CDR1 MDHEN and CDR2 SYDVKM. Losses at the gene ends were 5 bases for V and 4 bases for J; bases not matched to a gene: 18. CDR3 DNA sequence: TGTGCCAGCAGTCGGAACCCCGGACGGAGACAGGGGCGCTATGGCTACACCTTC. This translates into CASSRNPGRRQGRYGYTF.

This clonotype was seen ten or more times. As DNA, the CDR3 is TGCGCCAGCAGCTTACCCGGAGGGACAGGGTCCGAGCAGTACTTC. As protein: CASSLPGGTGSEQYF. This chain links TRBV5-1 with TRBJ2-7; 9 nucleotides align to TRBD1. Germline trimming cut 2 bases from V and 6 bases from J; bases unmatched to any gene: 9. From germline, CDR1 is SGHRS and CDR2 YFSETQ. The CDR3 extends over 15 amino acids.

The rearrangement joins TRBV18 to TRBJ1-3, with D perhaps matching TRBD1 (6 bases). The V gene lost 3 bases and the J gene lost 0 bases, with 12 bases spanning the gap. This CDR3 has 16 amino acids. Germline lookup yields CDR1 KGHSH and CDR2 LQKENI. The CDR3 DNA is TGTGCCAGCTCACCCACAGGGTACACCTCTGGAAACACCATATATTTT. Translation gives CASSPTGYTSGNTIYF.

The table lists this clonotype with a few counts. DNA of the CDR3: TGTGCCAGCAGCCCCAACAGCGGGAGTTACAATGAGCAGTTCTTC. It translates to CASSPNSGSYNEQFF. This chain joins TRBV11-1 and TRBJ2-1, with 8 bases lining up with TRBD2. CDR3 length: 15 amino acids. The trim removed 5 bases at V and 4 bases at J, leaving 7 bases unmatched. The germline gives CDR1 SGHAT, CDR2 FQDESV (reference sequence).

This sequence joins TRBV7-8 and TRBJ2-1; 8 positions match TRBD2. The V gene end was trimmed by 3 bases and the J gene end by 4 bases; junction bases not matched to a gene: 5. Germline loops: CDR1 SGHVS, CDR2 FQNEAQ. This CDR3 is 15 amino acids long. CDR3 protein: CASSFRAGEYNEQFF. The CDR3 DNA reads as TGTGCCAGCAGCTTTAGAGCGGGGGAGTACAATGAGCAGTTCTTC. Supplemented by reference TRBV7-8 and TRBJ2-1, the full variable domain reads GAGVSQSPRYKVAKRGQDVALRCDPISGHVSLFWYQQALGQGPEFLTYFQNEAQLDKSGLPSDRFFAERPEGSVSTLKIQRTQQEDSAVYLCASSFRAGEYNEQFFGPGTRLTVL.

The chain joins TRBV27 to TRBJ2-5; 10 nucleotides agree with TRBD1. Germline assignment: CDR1 MNHEY and CDR2 SMNVEV (reference sequence). The CDR3 is 19 residues long. The trim removed 5 bases at V and 2 bases at J, leaving 17 bases unmatched. The CDR3 coding sequence is TGTGCCAGCAGTCCCTGGACAGGGGGGTTGATTCTGCGACAAGAGACCCAGTACTTC. It yields the protein CASSPWTGGLILRQETQYF.

The J gene is TRBJ2-7, the V gene TRBV6-1; maybe TRBD1 (5 bases). This CDR3 is built from 15 residues. CDR1 is MNHNS, CDR2 SASEGT, per germline. Trimming took 6 bases from V and 2 from J, leaving 17 bases between them. The CDR3 nucleotides read TGTGCCAGCAGCACACAAGGGCAGGGCCCCTACGAGCAGTACTTC. Translating gives CASSTQGQGPYEQYF.

This clonotype has a handful of counts. The rearrangement links TRBV12-3 or TRBV12-4 to TRBJ2-7; tentatively, D is TRBD1 (6 bases). The CDR3 loop spans 14 amino acids. Trimming took 7 bases from V and 3 from J, leaving 16 bases between them. CDR3 sequence: CASKSRTEIYEQYF. CDR3 nucleotide sequence: TGTGCCAGCAAATCTCGGACAGAGATCTACGAGCAGTACTTC.